The 30 T cell receptor beta chains in this list originate from one sample, sequenced in a study of shared clonotypes between healthy human individuals. Generated by immunoSEQ multiplex PCR, the TCRdb table keeps only in-frame clones and is missing some. The repertoire includes about a million clones, 70% to 80% of them detected once, and over 1.3% sits in the top ten. Material: memory CD4+ T cells sorted from blood. Subset defined: CD45RA-negative fraction. These receptors were obtained from a man aged 18 to 30 in good health.

This clone was counted ten times or more. V is TRBV18 and J is TRBJ1-1; TRBD1 matches 8 bases. Germline values: CDR1 KGHSH, CDR2 LQKENI. The CDR3 sequence is 17 residues long. After removal of 0 bases from V and 4 bases from J, the junction contained 10 bases not matched to a gene. The CDR3 protein is CASSPPIGGQGPTEAFF. Written as DNA, the CDR3 is TGTGCCAGCTCACCACCCATAGGAGGACAGGGTCCCACTGAAGCTTTCTTT.

About this clone itself: Other DNA sequences in the sample encode the same CDR3. The V and J genes are TRBV7-3 and TRBJ1-1; D is undetermined. The CDR3 loop spans 14 amino acids. Germline CDR1 reads SGHTA; CDR2 reads FQGTGA. V was cut by 5 bases and J by 1 base, with 11 bases left in between. The CDR3, as DNA: TGTGCCAGCAGCCTGGACCGGGGGAACACTGAAGCTTTCTTT. Amino acids: CASSLDRGNTEAFF.

The chain joins TRBV6-7 to TRBJ2-3; 7 nucleotides match TRBD2. TRBV6-7 is sorted into the ORF group, with uncertain function. V lost 10 bases, J lost 6 bases, and 13 bases stayed unmatched. CDR3 length: 14 residues. CDR3 region: CATLITAGDDTQYF. Here the CDR3 DNA reads TGTGCCACCCTAATAACGGCGGGAGATGATACGCAGTATTTT.

This rearrangement joins TRBV29-1 to TRBJ1-2; tentative D call: TRBD1 (5 bases). Germline CDR1 reads SQVTM; CDR2 reads ANQGSEA. This CDR3 is 15 amino acids long. Trimming pared 4 bases from V and 1 base from J, leaving 16 bases between. CDR3 amino acids: CSVGPGKGFNYGYTF. CDR3 nucleotides: TGCAGCGTTGGCCCTGGGAAGGGGTTTAACTATGGCTACACCTTC.

The chain recombines TRBV7-2 with TRBJ2-3; 12 bases are shared with TRBD2. The CDR3 totals 16 residues. CDR1 and CDR2 (germline): SGHTA, FQGNSA. Trimming removed 4 bases from V and 2 bases from J; junction bases left unmatched: 4. As DNA, the CDR3 is TGTGCCAGCAGCTCCCGGACTAGCGGGGCCACAGATACGCAGTATTTT. Its protein is CASSSRTSGATDTQYF.

The chain uses TRBV11-2 and TRBJ2-7, with a possible D match to TRBD1 (6 bases). V lost 4 bases and J 4 bases, leaving 14 bases between the germline ends. Germline CDR1 SGHAT, CDR2 FQNNGV. The CDR3 covers 14 residues. CDR3 bases: TGTGCCAGCAGCTCGCCCGGGACACCTTACGAGCAGTACTTC. Its translation: CASSSPGTPYEQYF.

This clone was picked up many times. The chain is built from TRBV19 and TRBJ1-2, with D perhaps matching TRBD1 (5 bases). Trimming cost V 7 bases and J 7 bases, with 22 bases left between them. This CDR3 has 15 amino acids. From germline, CDR1 is LNHDA and CDR2 SQIVND (reference sequence). This chain's CDR3 is CASTPQGAVVGGYTF. In DNA form, the CDR3 reads TGTGCCAGTACCCCCCAGGGTGCGGTAGTGGGTGGCTACACCTTC.

The J gene is TRBJ2-5, the V gene TRBV6-6; the match to TRBD1 covers 11 bases. Germline CDR1 is MNHNY and CDR2 is SVGAGI (reference sequence). Losses at the gene ends were 5 bases for V and 5 bases for J; bases not matched to a gene: 7. The CDR3 length is 15 residues. CDR3 nucleotides: TGTGCCAGCAGTACCGGACAGGGGGCGAGGGAGACCCAGTACTTC. Residues: CASSTGQGARETQYF.

The table lists this clone with many counts. The chain employs TRBV5-1 and TRBJ1-6; D not certain. In germline, CDR1 is SGHRS, CDR2 YFSETQ. The CDR3 runs to 14 residues. The V end lost 6 bases, the J end lost 0 bases, and 7 bases lay between the germline ends. The CDR3 loop is CASKVGSYNSPLHF. The CDR3 region has the DNA TGCGCCAGCAAAGTAGGCTCCTATAATTCACCCCTCCACTTT. The full variable domain, completed using reference TRBV5-1 and TRBJ1-6, is KAGVTQTPRYLIKTRGQQVTLSCSPISGHRSVSWYQQTPGQGLQFLFEYFSETQRNKGNFPGRFSGRQFSNSRSEMNVSTLELGDSALYLCASKVGSYNSPLHFGNGTRLTVT.

The gene calls are TRBV13 and TRBJ2-5; 12 nucleotides align to TRBD2. Germline assignment: CDR1 PRHDT and CDR2 FYEKMQ (reference sequence). The CDR3 sequence is 16 residues long. J lost 5 bases, V lost 5 bases, and 9 bases had no gene match. CDR3 amino acids: CASSPKLAGGEETQYF. The DNA for the CDR3 is TGTGCCAGCAGCCCGAAGCTAGCGGGGGGGGAGGAGACCCAGTACTTC. Variable domain in full (rest from reference TRBV13 and TRBJ2-5): AAGVIQSPRHLIKEKRETATLKCYPIPRHDTVYWYQQGPGQDPQFLISFYEKMQSDKGSIPDRFSAQQFSDYHSELNMSSLELGDSALYFCASSPKLAGGEETQYFGPGTRLLVL.

The genes are TRBV5-6 and TRBJ2-7, with D maybe TRBD1 (6 bases). Trimming removed 4 bases from V and 4 bases from J, with 18 bases in between. CDR1 SGHDT and CDR2 YYEEEE come from the germline V gene. This CDR3 comprises 15 residues. The CDR3 loop reads CASSPGQGWLYEQYF. CDR3 DNA sequence: TGTGCCAGCAGCCCCGGCCAGGGGTGGCTTTACGAGCAGTACTTC.

The chain couples TRBV7-2 to TRBJ2-1, with 13 bases fitting TRBD2. With V trimmed by 5 bases and J by 9 bases, 10 bases remained unmatched. The germline CDR1 and CDR2 sequences are SGHTA and FQGNSA. There are 16 residues in the CDR3. The CDR3 DNA sequence: TGTGCCAGCAGCCTTACTAGGACTAGCGGGAGAAGTGAGCAGTTCTTC. Its protein is CASSLTRTSGRSEQFF.

J is TRBJ2-7 and V is TRBV5-1; D may be TRBD1 (6 bases). Trimming pared 3 bases from V and 3 bases from J, leaving 13 bases between. Per germline, CDR1 SGHRS and CDR2 YFSETQ. CDR3 length: 14 amino acids. The CDR3 DNA reads TGCGCCAGCAGCTCCAGACAGGAGAGCTACGAGCAGTACTTC. Residues: CASSSRQESYEQYF. Using reference TRBV5-1 and TRBJ2-7 for the parts outside the CDR3, the full variable domain is KAGVTQTPRYLIKTRGQQVTLSCSPISGHRSVSWYQQTPGQGLQFLFEYFSETQRNKGNFPGRFSGRQFSNSRSEMNVSTLELGDSALYLCASSSRQESYEQYFGPGTRLTVT.

The chain joins TRBV7-8 to TRBJ2-5, with 11 bases identical to TRBD1. V shed 4 bases, J shed 5 bases, and the junction held 9 bases outside the gene matches. The V gene's germline CDR1 is SGHVS and CDR2 FQNEAQ. The CDR3 is 16 residues long. CDR3 bases: TGTGCCAGCAGCTCACATGGACAGGGGGCGGAGGAGACCCAGTACTTC. Translation gives CASSSHGQGAEETQYF.

This chain connects TRBV7-2 to TRBJ2-7; D is undetermined. CDR1 and CDR2 (germline): SGHTA, FQGNSA. V lost 0 bases to trimming and J lost 2 bases, with 11 bases between them. The CDR3 sequence is 15 residues long. The CDR3 region is CASSLAQRGTYEQYF. Here the CDR3 DNA reads TGTGCCAGCAGCTTAGCGCAGCGTGGAACCTACGAGCAGTACTTC.

This sequence joins TRBV5-1 and TRBJ1-6; 10 bases line up with TRBD1. The CDR3 is 15 residues long. The germline V gene encodes CDR1 SGHRS and CDR2 YFSETQ. Trimming cost V 3 bases and J 7 bases; bases outside gene matches: 4. The CDR3 spells CASSSRTGGNSPLHF. CDR3 nucleotide sequence: TGCGCCAGCAGCTCGAGGACAGGGGGAAATTCACCCCTCCACTTT.

J is TRBJ2-1 and V is TRBV5-4; no firm D call. Germline-derived CDR1 and CDR2 are SGHNT and YYREEE (reference sequence). Trimming took 3 bases from V and 5 from J, leaving 12 bases between them. The length of the CDR3 is 14 residues. CDR3 region: CASSSGILNNEQFF. Here the CDR3 DNA reads TGTGCCAGCAGCTCCGGCATTTTGAACAATGAGCAGTTCTTC.

The gene calls are TRBV5-1 and TRBJ2-2, with D tentatively TRBD1 or TRBD2 (5 bases each). The V and J ends lost 0 bases and 4 bases respectively, with 10 bases between them. The CDR3 loop spans 15 amino acids. Germline loops: CDR1 SGHRS, CDR2 YFSETQ. CDR3 loop: CASSLVPGSTGELFF. CDR3 in DNA: TGCGCCAGCAGCTTGGTGCCAGGGAGCACCGGGGAGCTGTTTTTT.

The chain joins TRBV11-2 to TRBJ2-5; either TRBD1 or TRBD2 may supply D (5 bases each). The germline gives CDR1 SGHAT, CDR2 FQNNGV. There are 15 residues in the CDR3. The ends were cut back, 3 bases at V and 5 bases at J, with 16 bases in the middle. Here the CDR3 reads CASSFWGPMGETQYF. In nucleotides, the CDR3 is TGTGCCAGCAGCTTTTGGGGACCGATGGGGGAGACCCAGTACTTC. Together with reference TRBV11-2 and TRBJ2-5, the CDR3 gives the full variable domain: EAGVAQSPRYKIIEKRQSVAFWCNPISGHATLYWYQQILGQGPKLLIQFQNNGVVDDSQLPKDRFSAERLKGVDSTLKIQPAKLEDSAVYLCASSFWGPMGETQYFGPGTRLLVL.

The V call is TRBV29-1, the J call TRBJ2-6; possible D gene TRBD2, 6 bases. Germline V lookup: CDR1 SQVTM, CDR2 ANQGSEA. Trimming pared 7 bases from V and 4 bases from J, leaving 17 bases between. The CDR3 spans 15 residues. CDR3 residues: CSATPGGSGANVLTF. CDR3 DNA: TGCAGCGCTACCCCCGGGGGATCCGGGGCCAACGTCCTGACTTTC.

The chain carries TRBV6-1 and TRBJ1-6; D uncertain. The CDR3 is 13 amino acids. Trimming stripped 6 bases from V and 6 bases from J, with 9 bases between. Germline V gene lookup returns CDR1 MNHNS and CDR2 SASEGT. CDR3 nucleotide sequence: TGTGCCAGCAGAGGGCAGATTAATTCACCCCTCCACTTT. As protein: CASRGQINSPLHF.

The chain joins TRBV6-1 to TRBJ1-6, with 7 positions matching TRBD1. With 4 bases clipped from V and 7 bases from J, the junction kept 7 bases outside the gene matches. From germline, CDR1 is MNHNS and CDR2 SASEGT. This CDR3 comprises 15 residues. This CDR3 is CASSAEGGGNSPLHF. The DNA of the CDR3 is TGTGCCAGCAGTGCCGAAGGGGGCGGCAATTCACCCCTCCACTTT.

The table lists this clone with a few counts. V and J are TRBV27 and TRBJ2-4; 11 bases agree with TRBD2. CDR1 is MNHEY, CDR2 SMNVEV, per germline (reference sequence). The J segment lost 6 bases and the V segment lost 6 bases, leaving 19 bases of the junction unmatched. This CDR3 region has 19 residues. The CDR3 nucleotides are TGTGCCAGCAGCCCCCATCTAATAGCGGGGGGGCCTCGGACAAACATTCAGTACTTC. Translation: CASSPHLIAGGPRTNIQYF.

This rearrangement joins TRBV5-1 to TRBJ2-4; D remains ambiguous. Trimming removed 1 base from V and 3 bases from J, with 11 bases in between. CDR3 length equals 15 residues. The germline V gene encodes CDR1 SGHRS and CDR2 YFSETQ. The CDR3 sequence is CASSLSSSNKNIQYF. CDR3 bases: TGCGCCAGCAGCTTGAGTAGCTCGAACAAAAACATTCAGTACTTC.

As DNA, the CDR3 is TGCAGCGTGATAAGGGAACCTAATCAGCCCCAGCATTTT. Translated: CSVIREPNQPQHF. This chain uses TRBV29-1 with TRBJ1-5; D ambiguous. CDR3 length: 13 amino acids. Germline values: CDR1 SQVTM, CDR2 ANQGSEA. V was shortened by 6 bases and J by 4 bases, with 13 bases between the two germline ends. Looking up the rest from reference TRBV29-1 and TRBJ1-5 gives the full variable domain: SAVISQKPSRDICQRGTSLTIQCQVDSQVTMMFWYRQQPGQSLTLIATANQGSEATYESGFVIDKFPISRPNLTFSTLTVSNMSPEDSSIYLCSVIREPNQPQHFGDGTRLSIL.

This chain uses TRBV7-2 with TRBJ2-5; TRBD2 agrees at 12 bases. CDR1 and CDR2 from the germline V gene are SGHTA and FQGNSA. This CDR3 comprises 16 residues. J was trimmed by 5 bases and V by 0 bases; bases with no gene match: 4. For the CDR3, the DNA is TGTGCCAGCAGCTTAGCGACCGGGACTAGCGGGGAGACCCAGTACTTC. Its protein product is CASSLATGTSGETQYF.

The chain employs TRBV10-3 and TRBJ1-2, with D unclear. Per the germline V gene, CDR1 is ENHRY and CDR2 is SYGVKD. The CDR3 spans 13 residues. The germline V and J ends were trimmed by 2 bases and 0 bases, with 4 bases remaining between them. CDR3 amino acids: CAISEVANYGYTF. In DNA form, the CDR3 reads TGTGCCATCAGTGAGGTGGCTAACTATGGCTACACCTTC.

This clone has only one observation. V gene TRBV28 combines with J gene TRBJ1-1, with TRBD1 matching 11 bases. J lost 1 base, V lost 1 base, and 2 bases had no gene match. Germline V lookup: CDR1 MDHEN, CDR2 SYDVKM. There are 16 residues in the CDR3. This CDR3 is CASSLSGTGGNTEAFF. In DNA form, the CDR3 reads TGTGCCAGCAGTTTATCCGGGACAGGGGGGAACACTGAAGCTTTCTTT.

The rearrangement links TRBV2 to TRBJ1-6, with 7 bases matching TRBD1. Trimming cost V 3 bases and J 10 bases; bases outside gene matches: 6. CDR1 and CDR2 (germline): SNHLY, FYNNEI. This CDR3 spans 14 amino acids. CDR3 amino acids: CASSENRGNSPLHF. The CDR3 coding sequence is TGTGCCAGCAGTGAGAACAGGGGCAACTCACCCCTCCACTTT.

The chain uses TRBV11-2 and TRBJ1-1; a weak D match, TRBD1 (5 bases). CDR1 and CDR2 (germline): SGHAT, FQNNGV. This CDR3 comprises 15 residues. Trimming took 6 bases from V and 2 from J, leaving 16 bases between them. CDR3 nucleotide sequence: TGTGCCAGCAGTCTCGCCGGGGGGTTTAACACTGAAGCTTTCTTT. Its protein product is CASSLAGGFNTEAFF.